This T cell receptor beta chain came from a study of T cells in Graves' hyperthyroidism and ophthalmopathy. Amplified TCR beta CDR3 regions came from RNA transcripts. Researchers ran a first-round RT-PCR on the TCR CDR3 using the HTBI primer set. Via MiXCR, TCRdb re-called the multiplex PCR reads, giving one row per CDR3 protein. The table records some 490,000 distinct CDR3 sequences, roughly a sixth of them present only once. This clonotype was sampled from a woman aged 25 to 39 with Graves' ophthalmopathy. The specimen was blood.

The CDR3 protein is CASSLPASGIYNEQFF. The CDR3 DNA reads as TGTGCCAGCAGCCTCCCGGCTAGCGGGATCTACAATGAGCAGTTCTTC. The rearrangement links TRBV7-9 to TRBJ2-1; 9 nucleotides agree with TRBD2. Germline-derived CDR1 and CDR2 are SEHNR and FQNEAQ (reference sequence). V lost 5 bases, J lost 3 bases, and 8 bases stayed unmatched. This CDR3 region has 16 residues.